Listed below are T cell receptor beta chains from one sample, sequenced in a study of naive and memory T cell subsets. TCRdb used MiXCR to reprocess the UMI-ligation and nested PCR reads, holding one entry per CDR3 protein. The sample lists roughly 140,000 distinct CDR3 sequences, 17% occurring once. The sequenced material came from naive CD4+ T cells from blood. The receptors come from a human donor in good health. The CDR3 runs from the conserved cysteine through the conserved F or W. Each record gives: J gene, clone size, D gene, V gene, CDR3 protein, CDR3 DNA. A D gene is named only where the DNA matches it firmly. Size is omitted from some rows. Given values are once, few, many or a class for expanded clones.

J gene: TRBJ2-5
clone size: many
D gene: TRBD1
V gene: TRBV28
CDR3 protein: CASRTGGRETQYF
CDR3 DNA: TGTGCCAGCAGAACAGGGGGCCGAGAGACCCAGTACTTC

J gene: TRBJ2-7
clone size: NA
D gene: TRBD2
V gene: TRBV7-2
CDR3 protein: CASSTSGNNEQYF
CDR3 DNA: TGTGCCAGCAGCACTAGCGGGAATAACGAGCAGTACTTC

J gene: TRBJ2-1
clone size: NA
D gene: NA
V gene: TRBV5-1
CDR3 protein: CASRSQSSYNEQFF
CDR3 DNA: TGCGCCAGCAGAAGCCAGAGCTCCTACAATGAGCAGTTCTTC

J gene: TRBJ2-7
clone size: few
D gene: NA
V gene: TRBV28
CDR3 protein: CASSDSAIYEQYF
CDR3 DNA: TGTGCCAGCAGTGACAGCGCCATTTACGAGCAGTACTTC

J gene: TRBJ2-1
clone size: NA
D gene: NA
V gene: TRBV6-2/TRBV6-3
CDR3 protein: CASRSGGSYNEQFF
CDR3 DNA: TGTGCCAGCCGTAGCGGTGGCTCCTACAATGAGCAGTTCTTC

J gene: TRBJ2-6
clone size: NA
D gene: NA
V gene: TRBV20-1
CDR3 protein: CSAILGQQLGANVLTF
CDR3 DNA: TGCAGTGCTATTCTGGGGCAGCAATTAGGGGCCAACGTCCTGACTTTC

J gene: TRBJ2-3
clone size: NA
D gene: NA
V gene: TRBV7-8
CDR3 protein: CASSLYGNFRIGDTQYF
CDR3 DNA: TGTGCCAGCAGCCTATATGGAAATTTCAGGATCGGAGATACGCAGTATTTT

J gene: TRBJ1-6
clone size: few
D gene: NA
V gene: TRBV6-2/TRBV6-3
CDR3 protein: CASSQDRRRIYNSPLHF
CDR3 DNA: TGTGCCAGCAGCCAAGACAGGCGGAGAATCTATAATTCACCCCTCCACTTT

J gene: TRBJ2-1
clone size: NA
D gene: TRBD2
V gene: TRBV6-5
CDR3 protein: CASSRTLAADEQFF
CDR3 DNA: TGTGCCAGCAGCCGGACACTAGCGGCGGATGAGCAGTTCTTC

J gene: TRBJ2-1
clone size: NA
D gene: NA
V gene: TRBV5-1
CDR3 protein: CASSLGAARNERFF
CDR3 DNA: TGCGCCAGCAGCTTGGGAGCGGCCCGCAATGAGCGGTTCTTC

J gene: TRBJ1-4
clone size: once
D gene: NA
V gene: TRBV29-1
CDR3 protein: CSVGIGLLNEKLFF
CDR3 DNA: TGCAGCGTTGGGATAGGACTGCTTAATGAAAAACTGTTTTTT

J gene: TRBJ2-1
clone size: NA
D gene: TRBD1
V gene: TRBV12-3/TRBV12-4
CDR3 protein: CASRGQGIIF
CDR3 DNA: TGTGCCAGCCGGGGACAGGGAATAATCTTC

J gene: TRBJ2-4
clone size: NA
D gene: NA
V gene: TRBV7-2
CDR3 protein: CASSPQGLARAKNIQYF
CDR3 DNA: TGTGCCAGCAGCCCACAGGGGCTAGCGAGGGCCAAAAACATTCAGTACTTC

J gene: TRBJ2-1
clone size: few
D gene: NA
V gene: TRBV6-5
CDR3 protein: CASSNSGEQFF
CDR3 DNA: TGTGCCAGCAGTAATAGCGGCGAGCAGTTCTTC

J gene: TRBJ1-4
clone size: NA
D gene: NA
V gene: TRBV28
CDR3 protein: CASSAGFATNEKLFF
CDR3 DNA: TGTGCCAGCAGCGCAGGATTTGCAACTAATGAAAAACTGTTTTTT

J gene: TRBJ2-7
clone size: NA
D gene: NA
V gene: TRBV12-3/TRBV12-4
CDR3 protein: CASSLREAAYEQYF
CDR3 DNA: TGTGCCAGCAGTTTAAGAGAGGCTGCCTACGAGCAGTACTTC